This T cell receptor beta chain emerged from a study of T cells after somatic rescue of genetic block. V was shortened by 0 bases and J by 3 bases, with 0 bases between the two germline ends. This CDR3 region has 11 residues. Germline V gives CDR1 SGHNT, CDR2 YYREEE (reference sequence). Produced via immunoSEQ multiplex PCR; TCRdb's table is partial and in-frame only. The repertoire holds roughly 51,000 clones, with 96% as singletons. The gene calls are TRBV5-4 and TRBJ2-5; no reliable D call. This TCR was sampled from a child younger than two. Source material: peripheral blood mononuclear cells (PBMCs). The CDR3 region has the DNA TGTGCCAGCAGCTTGGAAGAGACCCAGTACTTC. Translation gives CASSLEETQYF. Full variable domain (missing parts from reference TRBV5-4 and TRBJ2-5): ETGVTQSPTHLIKTRGQQVTLRCSSQSGHNTVSWYQQALGQGPQFIFQYYREEENGRGNFPPRFSGLQFPNYSSELNVNALELDDSALYLCASSLEETQYFGPGTRLLVL.